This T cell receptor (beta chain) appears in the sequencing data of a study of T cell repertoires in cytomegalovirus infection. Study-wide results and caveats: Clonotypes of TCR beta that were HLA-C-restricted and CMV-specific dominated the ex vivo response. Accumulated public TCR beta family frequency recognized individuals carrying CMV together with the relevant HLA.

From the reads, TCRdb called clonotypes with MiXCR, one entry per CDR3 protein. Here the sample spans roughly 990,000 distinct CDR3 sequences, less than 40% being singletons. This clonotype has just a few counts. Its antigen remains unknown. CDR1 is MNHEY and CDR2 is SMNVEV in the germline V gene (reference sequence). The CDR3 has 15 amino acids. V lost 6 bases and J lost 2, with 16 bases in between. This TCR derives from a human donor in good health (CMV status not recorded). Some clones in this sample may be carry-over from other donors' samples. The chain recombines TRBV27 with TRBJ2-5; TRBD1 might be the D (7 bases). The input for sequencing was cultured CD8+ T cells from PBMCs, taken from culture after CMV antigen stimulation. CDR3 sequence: CASSYEAGQQETQYF. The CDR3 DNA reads TGTGCCAGCAGCTACGAGGCGGGACAGCAAGAGACCCAGTACTTC.